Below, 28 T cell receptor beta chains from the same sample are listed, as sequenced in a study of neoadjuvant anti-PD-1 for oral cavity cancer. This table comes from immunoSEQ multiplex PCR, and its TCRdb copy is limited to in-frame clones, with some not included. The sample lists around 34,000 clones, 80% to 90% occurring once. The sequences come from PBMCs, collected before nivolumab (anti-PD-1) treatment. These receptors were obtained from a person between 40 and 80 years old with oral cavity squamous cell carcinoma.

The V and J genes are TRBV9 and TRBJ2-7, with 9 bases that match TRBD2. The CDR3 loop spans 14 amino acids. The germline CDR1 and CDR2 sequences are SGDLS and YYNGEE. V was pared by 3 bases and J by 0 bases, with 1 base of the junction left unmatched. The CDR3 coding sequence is TGTGCCAGCAGCGCTAGCGGGAACTCCTACGAGCAGTACTTC. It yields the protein CASSASGNSYEQYF.

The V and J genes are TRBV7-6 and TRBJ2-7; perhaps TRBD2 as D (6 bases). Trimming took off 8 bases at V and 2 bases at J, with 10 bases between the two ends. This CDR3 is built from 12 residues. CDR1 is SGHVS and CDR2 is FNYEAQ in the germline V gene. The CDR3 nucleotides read TGTGCCAGCTCGCGGGGCCCCTACGAGCAGTACTTC. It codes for CASSRGPYEQYF.

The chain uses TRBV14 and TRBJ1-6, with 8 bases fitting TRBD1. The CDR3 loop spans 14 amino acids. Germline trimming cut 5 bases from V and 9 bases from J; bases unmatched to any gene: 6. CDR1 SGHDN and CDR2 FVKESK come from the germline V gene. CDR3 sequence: CASSSTGGPSPLHF. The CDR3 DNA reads TGTGCCAGCAGCTCCACAGGGGGGCCTTCACCCCTCCACTTT.

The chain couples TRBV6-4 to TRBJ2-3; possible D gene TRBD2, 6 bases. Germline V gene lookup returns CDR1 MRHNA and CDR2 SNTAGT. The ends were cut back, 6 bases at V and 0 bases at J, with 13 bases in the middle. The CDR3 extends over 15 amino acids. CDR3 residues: CASSLTAGSTDTQYF. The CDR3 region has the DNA TGTGCCAGCAGCCTGACGGCGGGGAGCACAGATACGCAGTATTTT.

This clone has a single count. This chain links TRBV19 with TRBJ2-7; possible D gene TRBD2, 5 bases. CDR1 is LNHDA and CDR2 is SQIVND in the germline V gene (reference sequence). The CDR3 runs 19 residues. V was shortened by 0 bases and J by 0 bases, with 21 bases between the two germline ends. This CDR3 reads CASSIDLNDGGYRSYEQYF. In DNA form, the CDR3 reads TGTGCCAGTAGTATAGATCTAAATGATGGAGGTTACCGCTCCTACGAGCAGTACTTC. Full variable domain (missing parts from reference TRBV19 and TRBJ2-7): DGGITQSPKYLFRKEGQNVTLSCEQNLNHDAMYWYRQDPGQGLRLIYYSQIVNDFQKGDIAEGYSVSREKKESFPLTVTSAQKNPTAFYLCASSIDLNDGGYRSYEQYFGPGTRLTVT.

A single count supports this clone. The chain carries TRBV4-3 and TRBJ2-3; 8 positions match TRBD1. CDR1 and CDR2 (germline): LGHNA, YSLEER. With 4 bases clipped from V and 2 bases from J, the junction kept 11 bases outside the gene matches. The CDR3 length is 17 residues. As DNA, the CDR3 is TGCGCCAGCAGCCTATTCGCCCCGGGACAGGACACAGATACGCAGTATTTT. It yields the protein CASSLFAPGQDTDTQYF.

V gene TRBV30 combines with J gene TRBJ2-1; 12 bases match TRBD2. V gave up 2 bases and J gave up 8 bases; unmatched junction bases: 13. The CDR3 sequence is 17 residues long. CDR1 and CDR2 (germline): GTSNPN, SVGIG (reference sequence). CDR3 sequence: CAWSSTRTSGVGDEQFF. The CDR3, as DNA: TGTGCCTGGAGTTCAACCCGGACTAGCGGGGTTGGTGATGAGCAGTTCTTC.

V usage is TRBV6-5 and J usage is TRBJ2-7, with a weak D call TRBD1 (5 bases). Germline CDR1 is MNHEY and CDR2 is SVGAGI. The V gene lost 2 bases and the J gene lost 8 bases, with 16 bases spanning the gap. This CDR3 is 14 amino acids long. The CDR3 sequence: CASSYRGRNIKQYF. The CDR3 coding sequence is TGTGCCAGCAGTTACAGGGGCAGAAATATTAAGCAGTACTTC.

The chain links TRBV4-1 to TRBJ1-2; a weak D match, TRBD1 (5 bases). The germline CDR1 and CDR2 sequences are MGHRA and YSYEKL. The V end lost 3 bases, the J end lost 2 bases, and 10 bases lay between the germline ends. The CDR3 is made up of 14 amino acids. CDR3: CASSHEDRNYGYTF. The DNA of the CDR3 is TGCGCCAGCAGCCATGAAGACAGAAACTATGGCTACACCTTC.

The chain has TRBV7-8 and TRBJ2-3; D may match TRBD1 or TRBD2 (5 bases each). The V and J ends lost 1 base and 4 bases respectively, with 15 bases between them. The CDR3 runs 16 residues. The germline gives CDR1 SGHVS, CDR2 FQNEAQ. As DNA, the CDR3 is TGTGCCAGCAGCTTAGTAGTCGTATCGGGGCCAGATACGCAGTATTTT. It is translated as CASSLVVVSGPDTQYF.

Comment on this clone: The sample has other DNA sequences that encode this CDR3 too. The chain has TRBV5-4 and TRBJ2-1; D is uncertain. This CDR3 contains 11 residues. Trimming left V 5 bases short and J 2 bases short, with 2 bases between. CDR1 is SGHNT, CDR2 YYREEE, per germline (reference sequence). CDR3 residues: CASSAYNEQFF. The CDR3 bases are TGTGCCAGCAGTGCCTACAATGAGCAGTTCTTC.

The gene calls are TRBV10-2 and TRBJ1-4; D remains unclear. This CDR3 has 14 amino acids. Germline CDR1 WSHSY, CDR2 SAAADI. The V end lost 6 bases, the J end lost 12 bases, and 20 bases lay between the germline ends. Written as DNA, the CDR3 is TGCGCCAGCAGCCCTCAGCCCCATGGATTGGAACTGTTTTTT. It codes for CASSPQPHGLELFF.

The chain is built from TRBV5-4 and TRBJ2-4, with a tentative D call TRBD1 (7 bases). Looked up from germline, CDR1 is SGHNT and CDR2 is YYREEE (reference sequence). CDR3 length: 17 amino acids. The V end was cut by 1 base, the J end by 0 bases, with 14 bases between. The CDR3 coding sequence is TGTGCCAGCAGCTTGCTGGAGGGGGCCCTAGCCAAAAACATTCAGTACTTC. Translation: CASSLLEGALAKNIQYF.

The CDR3 bases are TGCGCCAGCAGCCAGGGACCCATCGAGTCTGGAAACACCATATATTTT. Its protein product is CASSQGPIESGNTIYF. The V and J genes are TRBV5-1 and TRBJ1-3; the D gene is possibly TRBD1 (5 bases). Deletions cut 4 bases from V and 1 base from J, with 15 bases between. The CDR3 covers 16 residues. Germline CDR1 is SGHRS and CDR2 is YFSETQ. The variable domain in full, with the rest retrieved from reference TRBV5-1 and TRBJ1-3, is KAGVTQTPRYLIKTRGQQVTLSCSPISGHRSVSWYQQTPGQGLQFLFEYFSETQRNKGNFPGRFSGRQFSNSRSEMNVSTLELGDSALYLCASSQGPIESGNTIYFGEGSWLTVV.

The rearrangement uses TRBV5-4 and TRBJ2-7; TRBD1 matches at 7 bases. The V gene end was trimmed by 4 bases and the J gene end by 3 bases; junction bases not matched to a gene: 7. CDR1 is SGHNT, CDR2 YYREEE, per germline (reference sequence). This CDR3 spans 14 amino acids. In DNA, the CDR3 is TGTGCCAGCAGCCCCTCGGGACAGTTCTACGAGCAGTACTTC. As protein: CASSPSGQFYEQYF.

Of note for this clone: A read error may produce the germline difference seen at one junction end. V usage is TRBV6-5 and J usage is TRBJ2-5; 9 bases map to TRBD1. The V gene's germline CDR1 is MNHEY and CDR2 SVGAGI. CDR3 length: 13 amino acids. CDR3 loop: CASRGTGKETRYF. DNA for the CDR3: TGTGCCAGCAGGGGGACAGGGAAAGAGACCCGGTACTTC.

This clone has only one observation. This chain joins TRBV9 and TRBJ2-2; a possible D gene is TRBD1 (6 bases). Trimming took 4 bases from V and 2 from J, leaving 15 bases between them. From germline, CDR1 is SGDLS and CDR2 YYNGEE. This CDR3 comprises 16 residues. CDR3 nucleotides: TGTGCCAGCAGCCAGACCGAGACAGGAAACACCGGGGAGCTGTTTTTT. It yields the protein CASSQTETGNTGELFF.

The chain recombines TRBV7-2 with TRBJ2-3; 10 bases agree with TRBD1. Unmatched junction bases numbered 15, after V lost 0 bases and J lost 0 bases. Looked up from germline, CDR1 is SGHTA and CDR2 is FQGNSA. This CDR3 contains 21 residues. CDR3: CASSLAHLDRGHLLSTDTQYF. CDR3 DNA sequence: TGTGCCAGCAGCTTAGCTCACCTCGACAGGGGGCACCTTCTAAGCACAGATACGCAGTATTTT. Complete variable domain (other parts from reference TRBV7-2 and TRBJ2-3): GAGVSQSPSNKVTEKGKDVELRCDPISGHTALYWYRQSLGQGLEFLIYFQGNSAPDKSGLPSDRFSAERTGGSVSTLTIQRTQQEDSAVYLCASSLAHLDRGHLLSTDTQYFGPGTRLTVL.

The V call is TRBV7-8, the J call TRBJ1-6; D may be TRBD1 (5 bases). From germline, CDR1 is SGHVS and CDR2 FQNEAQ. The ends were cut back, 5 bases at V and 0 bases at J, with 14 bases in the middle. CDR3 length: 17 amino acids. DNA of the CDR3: TGTGCCAGCAGCGTAGTAGGGGCCTACTCCTATAATTCACCCCTCCACTTT. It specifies CASSVVGAYSYNSPLHF.

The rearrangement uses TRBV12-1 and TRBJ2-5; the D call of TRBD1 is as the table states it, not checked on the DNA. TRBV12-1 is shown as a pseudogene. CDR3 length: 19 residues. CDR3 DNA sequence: TGTGCCAGCAGCCCAGACACCGACAGGTCTATCTGCCCTCAAGAGACCCAGTACTTC. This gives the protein CASSPDTDRSICPQETQYF.

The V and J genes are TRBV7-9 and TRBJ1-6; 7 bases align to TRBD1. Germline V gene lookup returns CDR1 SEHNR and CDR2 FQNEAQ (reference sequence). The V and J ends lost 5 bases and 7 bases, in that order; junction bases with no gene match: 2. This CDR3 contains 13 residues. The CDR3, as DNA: TGTGCCAGCAGCCCCAGGGGGAATTCACCCCTCCACTTT. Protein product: CASSPRGNSPLHF.

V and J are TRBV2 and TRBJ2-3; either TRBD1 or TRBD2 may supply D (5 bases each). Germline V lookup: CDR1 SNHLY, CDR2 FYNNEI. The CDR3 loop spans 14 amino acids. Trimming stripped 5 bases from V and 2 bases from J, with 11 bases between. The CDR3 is CASSPGTFTDTQYF. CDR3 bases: TGTGCCAGCAGTCCAGGGACGTTCACAGATACGCAGTATTTT.

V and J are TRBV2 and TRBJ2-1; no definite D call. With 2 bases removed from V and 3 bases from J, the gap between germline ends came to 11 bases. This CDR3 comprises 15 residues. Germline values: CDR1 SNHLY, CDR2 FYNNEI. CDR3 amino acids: CASSEFPTYYNEQFF. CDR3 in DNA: TGTGCCAGCAGTGAATTTCCTACCTACTACAATGAGCAGTTCTTC. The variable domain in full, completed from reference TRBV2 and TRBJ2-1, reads EPEVTQTPSHQVTQMGQEVILRCVPISNHLYFYWYRQILGQKVEFLVSFYNNEISEKSEIFDDQFSVERPDGSNFTLKIRSTKLEDSAMYFCASSEFPTYYNEQFFGPGTRLTVL.

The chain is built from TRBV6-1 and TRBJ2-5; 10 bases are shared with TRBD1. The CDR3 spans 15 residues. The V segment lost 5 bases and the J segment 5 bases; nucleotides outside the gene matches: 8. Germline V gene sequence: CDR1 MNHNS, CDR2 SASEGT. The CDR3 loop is CASSLLDRGRETQYF. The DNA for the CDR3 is TGTGCCAGCAGTTTACTCGACAGGGGGCGGGAGACCCAGTACTTC.

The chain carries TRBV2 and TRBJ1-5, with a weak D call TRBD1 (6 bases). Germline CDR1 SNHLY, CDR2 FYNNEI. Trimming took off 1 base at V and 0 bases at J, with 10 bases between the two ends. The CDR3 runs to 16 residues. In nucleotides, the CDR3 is TGTGCCAGCAGTGAAGGGACAGAGAATAGCAATCAGCCCCAGCATTTT. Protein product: CASSEGTENSNQPQHF.

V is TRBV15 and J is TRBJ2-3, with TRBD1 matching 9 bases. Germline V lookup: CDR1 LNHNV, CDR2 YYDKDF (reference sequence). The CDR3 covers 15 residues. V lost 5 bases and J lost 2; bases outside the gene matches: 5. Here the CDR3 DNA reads TGTGCCACCAGCCCACGACAGGGGGTCACAGATACGCAGTATTTT. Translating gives CATSPRQGVTDTQYF.

CDR3 in amino acids: CASRPHGGWGGYTF. CDR3 nucleotides: TGTGCCAGCAGGCCCCATGGGGGGTGGGGTGGCTACACCTTC. The chain links TRBV28 to TRBJ1-2; weak D call: TRBD1 (5 bases). V shed 6 bases and J shed 7 bases, with 18 bases lying between them. The CDR3 contains 14 residues. Germline V lookup: CDR1 MDHEN, CDR2 SYDVKM.

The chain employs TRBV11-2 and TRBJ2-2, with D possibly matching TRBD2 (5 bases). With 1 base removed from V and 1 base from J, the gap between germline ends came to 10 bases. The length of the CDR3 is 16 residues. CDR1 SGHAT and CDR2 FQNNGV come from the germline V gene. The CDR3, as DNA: TGTGCCAGCAGCTTAGGGTCAGGAGGGAACACCGGGGAGCTGTTTTTT. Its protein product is CASSLGSGGNTGELFF.